This TCR beta chain was recorded in a study of T cells in Graves' hyperthyroidism and ophthalmopathy (dated by TCRdb to the late 2010s). Study-wide context: Peripheral blood samples were taken at the time of initial diagnosis, prior to any treatment. The 100 discovery patients were divided at random into training and test sets in a 7:3 ratio. The paper describes TCR Vbeta CDR3 sequencing of about 140 peripheral blood samples, made up of 43 ophthalmopathy patients, some 76 hyperthyroidism patients and roughly 17 progressor patients. Following sampling, methimazole starting at 30 mg daily was given to hyperthyroidism patients, and high-dose intravenous methylprednisolone was given to ophthalmopathy patients. Prospective prediction of ophthalmopathy was tested in an independent validation cohort consisting of roughly 19 hyperthyroidism patients and 15 or so patients who later progressed to ophthalmopathy. In addition, the study compared T-cell repertoires in thyroid tissue and in blood from about six Graves' hyperthyroidism patients. To identify distinguishing TCR V-J signatures, a discovery cohort of around 100 patients was used, comprising roughly 45 with Graves' ophthalmopathy and 57 with stable Graves' hyperthyroidism.

The full study reports these points: In validation, progression to ophthalmopathy was predicted by the model with approximately 67% sensitivity and roughly 76% specificity, a median of approximately 6.5 months before onset. A 13 V-J signature model separated ophthalmopathy from stable hyperthyroidism, with about 88% sensitivity and 81.08% specificity in cross-validation and 80%/75% in testing. Most expanded thyroid clonotypes (frequency above 0.001) were also detected in blood, suggesting blood repertoires may reflect thyroid immune responses. Sample size was not statistically predetermined, and blinding of investigators to group allocation was not performed.

From cysteine to phenylalanine, the CDR3 is 13 amino acids long. Only the CDR3 DNA is retained, 39 bases long and in frame from the first base. CDR1 and CDR2, looked up from the germline V gene (reference sequence), are LGHDT and YNNKEL. After removal of 4 bases from V and 14 bases from J, the junction retains 6 bases not matched to a gene. Ophthalmopathy patients had moderately to severely active disease, with a Clinical Activity Score of 3 or more, a NOSPECS grade of 4 or more, and a disease duration of less than 3 months. The study excluded patients with uncontrolled infections, other autoimmune diseases, pregnancy or lactation. Diagnoses were established on the basis of clinical symptoms, serum thyroxine and TRAb, thyroid ultrasound, and orbital computed tomography. Ficoll-Paque density gradient centrifugation was used to isolate PBMCs from approximately 11 ml of fresh peripheral blood. Trizol reagent was used to extract total RNA, and RNA quality was then checked on an Agilent 2100 Bioanalyzer.

Many counts were recorded for this clonotype. Its cognate antigen has yet to be identified. No clone much larger than this one lies a single base away; base qualities are absent. The TCR beta CDR3 regions were amplified from the RNA transcripts. For the first round of RT-PCR on the TCR CDR3, the HTBI primer set was used together with the Qiagen OneStep RT-PCR kit. A second multiplex PCR round built the libraries, followed by size selection and purification. Libraries were sequenced paired-end with 100 bp reads on an Illumina HiSeq2000. The original pipeline was this. SOAPnuke was used to process the raw data, removing reads that contained adapters or uncalled bases, had a mean Phred below 15, or lacked an exact match to the constant primer or identifier. High-quality paired reads were merged using COPE v1.2.5, and each unique nucleotide sequence was defined as a clonotype. MiTCR v1.1 was used to align clonotypes to the IMGT TRBV, TRBD and TRBJ reference segments. Only V-J combinations with frequency above 0.0001, covering approximately 99% of repertoires, were analysed. The TCS score was defined as the ratio of F50 (clonal expansion) to E x V (chaos), calculated using BLOSUM62-based TCRdist between CDR3 peptides within each V-J. Welch's t-statistics and random forest reduced 450 to 600 V-J features to 10 to 15, which were used in a naive Bayes classifier (R e1071). Clones were called with MiXCR by TCRdb after fastp trimmed the public reads at Q25, and only in-frame beta chains were retained. Under each unique CDR3 protein, matching rows form one entry showing the most common genes and DNA. The V and J calls and clone size come from TCRdb's table, not from the authors' own analysis. The sample includes about 640,000 distinct CDR3 sequences, with 20% observed a single time. The ten largest clones take up 34% of the sample.

The rearrangement joined TRBV3-1 to TRBJ1-6, and TRBD1 aligns with 9 junction nucleotides. This receptor was identified in a man younger than 40 with Graves' ophthalmopathy. Sequencing was done on a sample of blood. The DNA sequence is TGTGCCAGCAGCCGCGGACAGGGGAGCACCCTCCACTTT. It specifies CASSRGQGSTLHF.